This T cell receptor beta chain emerged from a study of blood T cell repertoires in COVID-19. As for the study in general: Acute-phase and convalescent COVID-19 samples originated in the United States, Italy and Spain.

This CDR3 spans 13 amino acids. Looked up from germline, CDR1 is LNHDA and CDR2 is SQIVND (reference sequence). Trimming shortened V by 8 bases and J by 7 bases, and 14 bases separated the two germline ends. Original handling: By means of reference gene primer amplification, nucleated cell counts were estimated. Clones were sequenced by immunoSEQ multiplex PCR, and TCRdb holds only the in-frame ones, with some missing. V, J and clone size were drawn from that table, and D and trimming were deduced from the DNA. The repertoire holds approximately 160,000 clones, with 70% to 80% as singletons. The clonotype was recovered from a man between 60 and 75 years old with acute or convalescent COVID-19. The sequenced material came from peripheral blood. The chain uses TRBV19 and TRBJ2-2, with D possibly being TRBD1 (6 bases). The CDR3 DNA is TGTGCCAGTCCAGCTGGGGGCGGCGGGGAGCTGTTTTTT. This translates into CASPAGGGGELFF. Full variable domain (missing parts from reference TRBV19 and TRBJ2-2): DGGITQSPKYLFRKEGQNVTLSCEQNLNHDAMYWYRQDPGQGLRLIYYSQIVNDFQKGDIAEGYSVSREKKESFPLTVTSAQKNPTAFYLCASPAGGGGELFFGEGSRLTVL.